The text below deals with one T cell receptor (beta chain). Many counts were recorded for this clonotype. Its antigen specificity is not known. The record has no base qualities; no much larger clone is one base away. In light of the paper, this sample's time point label describes: newly diagnosed GD, antithyroid drugs for less than 3 months. RNA was extracted from PBMCs in TRIzol for both TCR sequencing and RNA sequencing. Graves' disease was diagnosed according to American Thyroid Association guidelines. Patients for the study were recruited at an endocrinology department in Xi'an, China. Each patient gave around 9.2 milliliters of peripheral blood, collected in an EDTA anticoagulant tube. PBMCs were isolated by Ficoll Paque Plus density gradient separation without further T cell sorting. An Agilent 2100 Bioanalyzer and agarose gel were used to assess RNA quality, and a NanoDrop 2000 was used to measure RNA concentration.

These data are taken from a study of regulatory T cells in long-lasting Graves disease (TCRdb year 2021). Study-level background: Patients with newly diagnosed Graves' disease had been on antithyroid drugs for under 3 months. The study took place in China and was registered as a clinical trial. A total of about 33 samples underwent TCR sequencing: about 13 from persistent and around 20 from newly diagnosed Graves' disease patients. Persistent Graves' disease patients were compared with newly diagnosed Graves' disease patients by peripheral blood TCR sequencing and RNA sequencing.

Broader findings and caveats from the paper: The small sample size was acknowledged by the authors as a limitation that may reduce accuracy. Persistent Graves' disease patients showed lower TCR Shannon entropy and fewer highly expanded clones than newly diagnosed patients, suggesting clonal expansion. Peripheral blood alone was examined, since thyroid tissue, which constituted the primary lesion, could not be accessed. Sequencing and analysis were restricted to the TCR beta chain. More public clonotypes were shared among persistent patients (roughly 3,000) than among newly diagnosed patients (under 1,000). Preferential use of TRBV28, TRBJ1-2 and TRBJ2-5 was observed in persistent disease, whereas TRBV20-1 and TRBJ2-1 were favored in newly diagnosed disease.

Library prep was done by multiplex PCR. Sequenced on an Illumina HiSeq 4000. To build TCR beta libraries, CDR3 regions were amplified by Arm-PCR using iRepertoire HTBI primers. Gel purification was performed on PCR products prior to sequencing. In the source study's methods: Gene usage analysis of CDR3 amino acid clonotypes relied on the roughly 67 TRBV and about 15 TRBJ segments identified across samples. COPE and FqMerger were used to merge the filtered high-quality paired reads into contigs. BLAST was used to align contigs to the IMGT TRBV, TRBD and TRBJ reference genes, and CDR3 was defined following IMGT. Any clonotype with a frequency above 0.1% was classified as a highly expanded clone. Shannon entropy was used to measure repertoire diversity, and the Gini coefficient was used to measure V-J evenness. Public clonotypes were defined as clonotypes shared by more than one individual. The public reads were reprocessed in TCRdb via fastp at Q25 and MiXCR, keeping in-frame beta chains. Here each entry gathers all rows of one CDR3 protein and keeps the most common genes and DNA. The V and J calls, along with clone size, are taken from TCRdb and not from the paper's own processing. For this sample there are about 400,000 distinct CDR3 sequences; around 15% appear just once. The ten largest clones add up to around a fifth of the sample.

Counted from cysteine to phenylalanine, this CDR3 has 16 amino acids. CDR3 DNA is the only sequence kept; it has 48 bases, read in frame from the first base. The germline V gene (reference sequence) specifies SEHNR as CDR1 and FQNEAQ as CDR2. Germline trimming: 4 bases from V, 4 bases from J; junction bases outside gene matches: 9. The chain uses TRBV7-9 and TRBJ2-5, and 10 junction bases match TRBD2. Here the sequenced sample was peripheral blood mononuclear cells (PBMCs), taken at new diagnosis, from a patient treated with antithyroid drugs. This TCR derives from a female donor with Graves disease. The CDR3 region reads CASSYGSGRARETQYF. The DNA is as follows: TGTGCCAGCAGCTACGGGAGCGGGAGGGCCAGAGAGACCCAGTACTTC.